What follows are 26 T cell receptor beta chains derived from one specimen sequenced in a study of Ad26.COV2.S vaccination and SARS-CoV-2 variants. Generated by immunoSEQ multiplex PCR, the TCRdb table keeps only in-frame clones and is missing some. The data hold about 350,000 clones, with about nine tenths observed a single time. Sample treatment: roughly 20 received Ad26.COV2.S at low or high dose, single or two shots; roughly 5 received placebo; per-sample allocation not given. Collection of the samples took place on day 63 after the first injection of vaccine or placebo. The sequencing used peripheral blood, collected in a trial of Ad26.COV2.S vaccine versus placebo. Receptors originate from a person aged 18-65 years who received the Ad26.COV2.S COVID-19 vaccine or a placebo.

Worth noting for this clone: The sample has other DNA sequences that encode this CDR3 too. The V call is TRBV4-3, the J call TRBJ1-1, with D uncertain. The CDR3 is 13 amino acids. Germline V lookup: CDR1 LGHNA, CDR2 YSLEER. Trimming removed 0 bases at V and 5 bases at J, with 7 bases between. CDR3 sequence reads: CASSQEAETEAFF. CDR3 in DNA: TGCGCCAGCAGCCAAGAGGCGGAGACTGAAGCTTTCTTT.

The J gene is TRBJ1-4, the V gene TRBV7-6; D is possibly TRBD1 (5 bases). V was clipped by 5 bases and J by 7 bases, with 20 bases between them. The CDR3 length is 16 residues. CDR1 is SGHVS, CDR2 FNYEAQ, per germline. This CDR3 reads CASSPSSGPGSEKLFF. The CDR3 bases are TGTGCCAGCAGCCCGAGTTCGGGTCCAGGGAGTGAAAAACTGTTTTTT.

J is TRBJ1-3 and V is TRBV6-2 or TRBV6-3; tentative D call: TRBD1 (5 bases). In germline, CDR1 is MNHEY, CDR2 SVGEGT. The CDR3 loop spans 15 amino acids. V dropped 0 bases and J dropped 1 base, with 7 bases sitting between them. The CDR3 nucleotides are TGTGCCAGCAGTTACTCGAGGGGATCTGGAAACACCATATATTTT. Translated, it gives CASSYSRGSGNTIYF.

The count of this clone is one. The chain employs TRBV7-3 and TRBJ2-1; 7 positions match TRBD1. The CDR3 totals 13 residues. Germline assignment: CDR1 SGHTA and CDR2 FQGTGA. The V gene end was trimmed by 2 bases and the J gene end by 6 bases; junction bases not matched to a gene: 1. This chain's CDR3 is CASSLDRANEQFF. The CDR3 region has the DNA TGTGCCAGCAGCTTAGACAGGGCCAATGAGCAGTTCTTC. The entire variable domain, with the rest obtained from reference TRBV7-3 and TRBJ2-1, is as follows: GAGVSQTPSNKVTEKGKYVELRCDPISGHTALYWYRQSLGQGPEFLIYFQGTGAADDSGLPNDRFFAVRPEGSVSTLKIQRTERGDSAVYLCASSLDRANEQFFGPGTRLTVL.

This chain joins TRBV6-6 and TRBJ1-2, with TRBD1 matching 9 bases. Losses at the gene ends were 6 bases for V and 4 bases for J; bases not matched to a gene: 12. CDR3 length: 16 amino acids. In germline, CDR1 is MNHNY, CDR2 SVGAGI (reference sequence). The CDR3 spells CASSPEPQGAGYGYTF. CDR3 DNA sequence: TGTGCCAGCAGCCCCGAGCCACAGGGGGCAGGCTATGGCTACACCTTC.

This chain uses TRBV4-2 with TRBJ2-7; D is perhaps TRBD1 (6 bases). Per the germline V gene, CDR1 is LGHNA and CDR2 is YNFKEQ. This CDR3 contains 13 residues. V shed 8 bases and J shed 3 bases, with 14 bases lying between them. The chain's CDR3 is CASAGTRGYEQYF. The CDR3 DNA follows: TGTGCCAGCGCCGGCACCAGGGGCTACGAGCAGTACTTC.

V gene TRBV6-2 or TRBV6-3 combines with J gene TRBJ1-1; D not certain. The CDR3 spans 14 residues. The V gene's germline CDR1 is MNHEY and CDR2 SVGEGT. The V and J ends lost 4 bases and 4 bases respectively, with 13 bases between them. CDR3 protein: CASSFRRGSTEAFF. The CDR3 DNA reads TGTGCCAGCAGTTTTCGACGGGGAAGCACTGAAGCTTTCTTT.

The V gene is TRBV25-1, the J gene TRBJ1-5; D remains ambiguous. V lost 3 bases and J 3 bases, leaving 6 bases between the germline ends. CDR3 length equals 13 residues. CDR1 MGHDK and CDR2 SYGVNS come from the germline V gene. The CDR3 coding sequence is TGTGCCAGCAGTGAGAGTTACAATCAGCCCCAGCATTTT. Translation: CASSESYNQPQHF.

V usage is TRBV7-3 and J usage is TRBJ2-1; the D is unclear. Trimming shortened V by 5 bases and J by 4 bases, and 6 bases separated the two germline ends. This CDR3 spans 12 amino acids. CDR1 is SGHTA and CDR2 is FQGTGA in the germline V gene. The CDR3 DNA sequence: TGTGCCAGCAGCCCCGGGTACAATGAGCAGTTCTTC. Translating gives CASSPGYNEQFF. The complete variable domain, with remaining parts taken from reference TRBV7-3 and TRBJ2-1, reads GAGVSQTPSNKVTEKGKYVELRCDPISGHTALYWYRQSLGQGPEFLIYFQGTGAADDSGLPNDRFFAVRPEGSVSTLKIQRTERGDSAVYLCASSPGYNEQFFGPGTRLTVL.

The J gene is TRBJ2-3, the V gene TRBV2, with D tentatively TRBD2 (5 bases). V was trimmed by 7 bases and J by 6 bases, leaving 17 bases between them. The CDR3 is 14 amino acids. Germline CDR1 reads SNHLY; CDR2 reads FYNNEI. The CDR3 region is CASTLAGMRDTQYF. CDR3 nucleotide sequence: TGTGCCAGCACCTTAGCCGGGATGAGGGATACGCAGTATTTT.

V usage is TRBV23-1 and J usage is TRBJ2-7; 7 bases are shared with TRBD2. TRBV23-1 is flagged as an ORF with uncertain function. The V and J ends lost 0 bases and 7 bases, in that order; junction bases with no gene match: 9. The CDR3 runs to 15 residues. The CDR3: CASSQSERDPWEQYF. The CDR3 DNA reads TGCGCCAGCAGTCAATCGGAGCGGGATCCGTGGGAGCAGTACTTC.

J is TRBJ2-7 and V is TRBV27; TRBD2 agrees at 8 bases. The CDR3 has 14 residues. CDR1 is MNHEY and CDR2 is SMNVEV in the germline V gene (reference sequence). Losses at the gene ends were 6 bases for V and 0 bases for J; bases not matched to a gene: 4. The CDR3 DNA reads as TGTGCCAGCAGACTAGCGGTGAGCTCCTACGAGCAGTACTTC. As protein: CASRLAVSSYEQYF.

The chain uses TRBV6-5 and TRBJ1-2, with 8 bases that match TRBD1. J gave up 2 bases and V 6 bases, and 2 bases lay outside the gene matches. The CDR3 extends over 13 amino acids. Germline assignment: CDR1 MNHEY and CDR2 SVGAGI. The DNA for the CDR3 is TGTGCCAGCAGCCAGGGGGCGAACTATGGCTACACCTTC. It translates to CASSQGANYGYTF.

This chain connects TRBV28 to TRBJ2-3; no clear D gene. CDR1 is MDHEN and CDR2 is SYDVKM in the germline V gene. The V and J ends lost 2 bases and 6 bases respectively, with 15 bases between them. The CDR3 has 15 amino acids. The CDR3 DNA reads TGTGCCAGCAGTTTACTCGACCCCTCTGCGGATACGCAGTATTTT. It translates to CASSLLDPSADTQYF.

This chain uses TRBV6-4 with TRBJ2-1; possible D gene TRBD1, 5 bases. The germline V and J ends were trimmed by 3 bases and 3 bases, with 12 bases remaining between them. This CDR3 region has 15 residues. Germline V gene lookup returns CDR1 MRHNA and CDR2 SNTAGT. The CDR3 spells CASSEGQGVYNEQFF. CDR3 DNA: TGTGCCAGCAGTGAGGGGCAGGGTGTCTACAATGAGCAGTTCTTC.

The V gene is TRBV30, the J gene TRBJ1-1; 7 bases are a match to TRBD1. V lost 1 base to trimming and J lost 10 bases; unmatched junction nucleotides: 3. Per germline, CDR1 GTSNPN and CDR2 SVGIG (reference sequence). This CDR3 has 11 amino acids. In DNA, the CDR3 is TGTGCCTGGAGTGCCCGACAGGGAGCTTTCTTT. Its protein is CAWSARQGAFF.

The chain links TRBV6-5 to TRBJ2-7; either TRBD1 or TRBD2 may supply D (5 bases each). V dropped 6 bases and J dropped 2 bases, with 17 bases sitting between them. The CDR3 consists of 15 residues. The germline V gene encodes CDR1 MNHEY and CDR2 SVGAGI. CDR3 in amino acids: CASRVGTPAPYEQYF. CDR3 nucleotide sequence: TGTGCCAGCAGGGTTGGGACCCCGGCCCCCTACGAGCAGTACTTC.

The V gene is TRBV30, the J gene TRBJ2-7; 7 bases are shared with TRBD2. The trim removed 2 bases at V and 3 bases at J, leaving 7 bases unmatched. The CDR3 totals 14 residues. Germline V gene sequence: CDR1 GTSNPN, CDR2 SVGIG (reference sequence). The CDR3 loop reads CAWSLASGYYEQYF. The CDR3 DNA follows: TGTGCCTGGAGTCTGGCTAGCGGATACTACGAGCAGTACTTC.

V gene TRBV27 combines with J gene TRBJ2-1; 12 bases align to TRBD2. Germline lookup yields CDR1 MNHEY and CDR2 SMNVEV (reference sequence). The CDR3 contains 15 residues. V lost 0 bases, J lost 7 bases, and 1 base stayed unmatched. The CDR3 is CASSLSGTSGNEQFF. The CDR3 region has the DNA TGTGCCAGCAGTTTATCCGGGACTAGCGGGAATGAGCAGTTCTTC.

The CDR3 DNA follows: TGTGCCAGCGGCTATTTAGCGGGAGGGGCAGATACGCAGTATTTT. It is translated as CASGYLAGGADTQYF. This chain uses TRBV3-1 (or the pseudogene TRBV3-2) with TRBJ2-3, with 11 bases lining up with TRBD2. The trim removed 8 bases at V and 4 bases at J, leaving 8 bases unmatched. CDR3 length equals 15 residues. CDR1 and CDR2 from the germline V gene are LGHDT and YNNKEL (reference sequence).

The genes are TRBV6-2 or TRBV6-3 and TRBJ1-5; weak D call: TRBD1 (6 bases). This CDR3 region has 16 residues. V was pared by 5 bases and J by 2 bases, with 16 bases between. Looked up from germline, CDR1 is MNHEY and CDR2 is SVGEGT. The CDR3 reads CASSLGVGAGNQPQHF. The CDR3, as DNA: TGTGCCAGCAGTCTAGGAGTGGGGGCTGGCAATCAGCCCCAGCATTTT.

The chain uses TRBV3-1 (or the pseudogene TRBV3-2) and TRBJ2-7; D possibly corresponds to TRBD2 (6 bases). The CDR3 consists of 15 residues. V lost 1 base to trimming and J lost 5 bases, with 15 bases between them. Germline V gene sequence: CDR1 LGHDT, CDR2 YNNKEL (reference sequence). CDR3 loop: CASSQVTSPLDEQYF. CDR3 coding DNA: TGTGCCAGCAGCCAAGTGACTAGTCCCCTCGACGAGCAGTACTTC.

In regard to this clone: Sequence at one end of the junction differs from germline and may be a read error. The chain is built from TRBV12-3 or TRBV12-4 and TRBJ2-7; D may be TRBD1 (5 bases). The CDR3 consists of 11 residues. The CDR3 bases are TGTGCCAGCAGTTTAAGGGGCAGAACAGACTTC. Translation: CASSLRGRTDF.

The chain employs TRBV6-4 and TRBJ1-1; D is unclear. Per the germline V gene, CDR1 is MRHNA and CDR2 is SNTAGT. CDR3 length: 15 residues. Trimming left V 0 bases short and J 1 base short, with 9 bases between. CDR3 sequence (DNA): TGTGCCAGCAGTGACTCAACAGCCGGGAACACTGAAGCTTTCTTT. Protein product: CASSDSTAGNTEAFF.

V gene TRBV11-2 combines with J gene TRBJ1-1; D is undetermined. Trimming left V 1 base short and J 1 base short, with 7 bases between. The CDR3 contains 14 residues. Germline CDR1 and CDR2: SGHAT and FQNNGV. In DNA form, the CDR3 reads TGTGCCAGCAGCTTAGTATCGGCGAACACTGAAGCTTTCTTT. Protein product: CASSLVSANTEAFF.

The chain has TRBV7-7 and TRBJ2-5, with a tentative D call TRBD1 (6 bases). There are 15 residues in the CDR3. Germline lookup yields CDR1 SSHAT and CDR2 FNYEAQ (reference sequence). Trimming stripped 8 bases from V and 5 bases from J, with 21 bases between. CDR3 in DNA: TGTGCCAGCGTTCCCGGGACATTGGGAGTCGAGACCCAGTACTTC. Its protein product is CASVPGTLGVETQYF.